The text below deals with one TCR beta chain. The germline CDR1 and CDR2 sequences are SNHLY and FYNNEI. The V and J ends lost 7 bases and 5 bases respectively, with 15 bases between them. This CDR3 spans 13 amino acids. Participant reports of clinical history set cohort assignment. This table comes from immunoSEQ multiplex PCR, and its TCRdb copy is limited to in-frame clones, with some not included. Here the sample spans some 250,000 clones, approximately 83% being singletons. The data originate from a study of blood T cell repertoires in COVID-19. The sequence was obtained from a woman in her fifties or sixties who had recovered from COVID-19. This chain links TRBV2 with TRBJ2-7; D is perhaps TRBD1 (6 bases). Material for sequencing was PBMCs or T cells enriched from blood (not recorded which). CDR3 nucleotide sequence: TGTGCCAGCAAGGCAGGGGAGACCCACGAGCAGTACTTC. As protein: CASKAGETHEQYF.